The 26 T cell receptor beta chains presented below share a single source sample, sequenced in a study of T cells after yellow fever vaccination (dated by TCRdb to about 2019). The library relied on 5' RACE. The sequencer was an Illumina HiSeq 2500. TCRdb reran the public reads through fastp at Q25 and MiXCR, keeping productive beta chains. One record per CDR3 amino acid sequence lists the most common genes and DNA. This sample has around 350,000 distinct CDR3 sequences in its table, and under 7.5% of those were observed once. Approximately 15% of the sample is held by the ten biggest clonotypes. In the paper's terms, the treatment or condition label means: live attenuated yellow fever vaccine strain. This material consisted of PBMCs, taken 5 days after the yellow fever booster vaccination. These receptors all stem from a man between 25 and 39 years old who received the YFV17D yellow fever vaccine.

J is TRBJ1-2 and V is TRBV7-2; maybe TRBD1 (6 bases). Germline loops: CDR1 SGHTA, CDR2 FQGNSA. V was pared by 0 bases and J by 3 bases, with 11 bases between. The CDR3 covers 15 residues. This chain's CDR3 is CASSLAQTGYYGYTF. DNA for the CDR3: TGTGCCAGCAGCTTAGCTCAGACAGGCTACTATGGCTACACCTTC.

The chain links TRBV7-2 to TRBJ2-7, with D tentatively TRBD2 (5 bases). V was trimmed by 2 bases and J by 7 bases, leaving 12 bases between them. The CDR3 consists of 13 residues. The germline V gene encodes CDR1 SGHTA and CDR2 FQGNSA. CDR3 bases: TGTGCCAGCAGCTTATCGGCCGGGGAGGAGCAGTACTTC. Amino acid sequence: CASSLSAGEEQYF.

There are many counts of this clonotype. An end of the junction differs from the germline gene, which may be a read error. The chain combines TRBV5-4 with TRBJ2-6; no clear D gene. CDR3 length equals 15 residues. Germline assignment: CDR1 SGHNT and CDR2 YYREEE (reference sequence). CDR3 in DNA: TGCGCCAGCAGCTTGGAAGGTTCTGGGGCCAACGTCCTGACTTTC. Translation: CASSLEGSGANVLTF.

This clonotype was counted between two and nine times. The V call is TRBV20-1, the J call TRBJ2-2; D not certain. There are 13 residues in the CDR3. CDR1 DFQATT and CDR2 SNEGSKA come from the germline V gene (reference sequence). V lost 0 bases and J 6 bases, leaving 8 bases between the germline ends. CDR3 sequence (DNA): TGCAGTGCTAGAGATCTATCAGCCGGGGAGCTGTTTTTT. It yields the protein CSARDLSAGELFF.

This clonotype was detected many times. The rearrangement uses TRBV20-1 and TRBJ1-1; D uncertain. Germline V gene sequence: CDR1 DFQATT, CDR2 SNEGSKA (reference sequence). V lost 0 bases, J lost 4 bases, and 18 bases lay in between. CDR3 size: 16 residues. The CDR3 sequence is CSARDRARSYFTEAFF. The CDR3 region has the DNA TGCAGTGCTAGAGATAGGGCACGATCCTATTTCACTGAAGCTTTCTTT.

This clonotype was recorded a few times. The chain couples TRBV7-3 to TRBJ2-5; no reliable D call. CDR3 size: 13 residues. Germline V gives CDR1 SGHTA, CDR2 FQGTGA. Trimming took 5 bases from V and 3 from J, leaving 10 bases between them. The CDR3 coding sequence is TGTGCCAGCAGCCCCAGTAGGGAAGAGACCCAGTACTTC. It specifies CASSPSREETQYF.

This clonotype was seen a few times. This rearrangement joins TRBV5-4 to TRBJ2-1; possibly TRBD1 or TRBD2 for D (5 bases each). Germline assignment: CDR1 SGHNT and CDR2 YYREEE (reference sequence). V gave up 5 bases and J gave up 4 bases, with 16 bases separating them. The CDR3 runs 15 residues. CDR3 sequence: CASSPAGTRYNEQFF. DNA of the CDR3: TGTGCCAGCAGTCCCGCCGGGACCAGATACAATGAGCAGTTCTTC.

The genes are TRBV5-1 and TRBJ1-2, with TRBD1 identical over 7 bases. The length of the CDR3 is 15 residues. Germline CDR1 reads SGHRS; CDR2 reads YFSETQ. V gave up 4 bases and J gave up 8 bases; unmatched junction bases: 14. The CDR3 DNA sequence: TGCGCCAGCAGCGAGAGCTCGACAGGGACGTCGGGCTACACCTTC. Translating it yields CASSESSTGTSGYTF.

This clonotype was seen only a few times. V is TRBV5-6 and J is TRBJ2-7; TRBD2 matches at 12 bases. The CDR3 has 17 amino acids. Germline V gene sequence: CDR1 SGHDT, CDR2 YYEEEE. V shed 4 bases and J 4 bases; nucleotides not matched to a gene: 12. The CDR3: CASSPAQRLAGGYEQYF. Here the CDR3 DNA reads TGTGCCAGCAGCCCCGCCCAACGGCTAGCGGGAGGGTACGAGCAGTACTTC.

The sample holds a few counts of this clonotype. CDR3 region: CTSSQPRTGSGNQPQHF. The CDR3 nucleotides read TGCACCAGCAGCCAACCCAGGACAGGGAGTGGCAATCAGCCCCAGCATTTT. The chain recombines TRBV1 with TRBJ1-5; the D call of TRBD1 is as the table states it, not checked on the DNA. TRBV1 is a documented pseudogene. This CDR3 contains 17 residues.

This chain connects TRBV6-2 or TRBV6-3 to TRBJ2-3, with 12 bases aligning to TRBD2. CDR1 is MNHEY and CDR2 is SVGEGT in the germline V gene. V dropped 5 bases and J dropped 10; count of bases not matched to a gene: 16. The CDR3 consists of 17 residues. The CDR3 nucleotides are TGTGCCAGCAGTCCTTGGGTGACTAGCGGGAGCTTCAGGCCGCAGTATTTT. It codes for CASSPWVTSGSFRPQYF.

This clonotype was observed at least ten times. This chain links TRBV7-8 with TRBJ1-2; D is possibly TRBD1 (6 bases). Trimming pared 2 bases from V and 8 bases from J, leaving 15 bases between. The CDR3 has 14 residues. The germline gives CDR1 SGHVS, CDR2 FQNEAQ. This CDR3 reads CASSLQVQGKGYTF. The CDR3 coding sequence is TGTGCCAGCAGCTTACAAGTACAGGGAAAAGGCTACACCTTC.

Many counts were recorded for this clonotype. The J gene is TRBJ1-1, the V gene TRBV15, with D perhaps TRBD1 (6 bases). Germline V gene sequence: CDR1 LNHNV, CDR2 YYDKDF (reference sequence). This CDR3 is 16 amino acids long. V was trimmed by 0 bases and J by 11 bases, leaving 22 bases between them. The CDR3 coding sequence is TGTGCCACCAGCAGAGATGTTCTTCGGGGGGCCCCACGGGCTTTCTTT. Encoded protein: CATSRDVLRGAPRAFF.

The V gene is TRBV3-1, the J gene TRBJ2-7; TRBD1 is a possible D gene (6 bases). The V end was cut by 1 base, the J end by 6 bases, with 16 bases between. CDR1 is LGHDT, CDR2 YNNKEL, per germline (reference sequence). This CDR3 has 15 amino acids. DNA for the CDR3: TGTGCCAGCAGCCAAGGGGACATTGCTTCTGTCGAGCAGTACTTC. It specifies CASSQGDIASVEQYF.

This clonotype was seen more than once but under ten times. The CDR3 DNA sequence: TGTGCCAGCAGCCAAGTTAGGCCCGGGACTAGCGGGAGGAATGAGCAGTTCTTC. It specifies CASSQVRPGTSGRNEQFF. This chain uses TRBV14 with TRBJ2-1; 15 bases fit TRBD2. V was clipped by 1 base and J by 7 bases; unmatched bases: 8. Germline V gene data show CDR1 as SGHDN and CDR2 as FVKESK. The CDR3 is 18 amino acids. Using reference TRBV14 and TRBJ2-1 for the parts outside the CDR3, the full variable domain is EAGVTQFPSHSVIEKGQTVTLRCDPISGHDNLYWYRRVMGKEIKFLLHFVKESKQDESGMPNNRFLAERTGGTYSTLKVQPAELEDSGVYFCASSQVRPGTSGRNEQFFGPGTRLTVL.

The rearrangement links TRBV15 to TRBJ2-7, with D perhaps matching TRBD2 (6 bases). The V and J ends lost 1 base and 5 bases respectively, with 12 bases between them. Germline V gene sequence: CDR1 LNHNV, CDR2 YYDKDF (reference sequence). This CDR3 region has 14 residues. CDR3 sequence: CATSRVGGLDEQYF. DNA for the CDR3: TGTGCCACCAGCAGAGTGGGAGGTCTCGACGAGCAGTACTTC.

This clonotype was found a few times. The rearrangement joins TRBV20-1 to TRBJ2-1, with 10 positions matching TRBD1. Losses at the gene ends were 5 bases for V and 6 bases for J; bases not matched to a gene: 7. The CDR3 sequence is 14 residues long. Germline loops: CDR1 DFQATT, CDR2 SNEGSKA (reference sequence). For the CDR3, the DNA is TGCAGTGCTGACCGGGACAGGGGCGGCAATGAGCAGTTCTTC. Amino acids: CSADRDRGGNEQFF.

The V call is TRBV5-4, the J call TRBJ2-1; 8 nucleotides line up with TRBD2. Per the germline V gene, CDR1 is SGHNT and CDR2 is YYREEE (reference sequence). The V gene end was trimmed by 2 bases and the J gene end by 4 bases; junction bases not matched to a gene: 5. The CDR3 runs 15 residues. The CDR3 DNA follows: TGTGCCAGCAGCTTCAGGACTAGCCCTTACAATGAGCAGTTCTTC. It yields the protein CASSFRTSPYNEQFF. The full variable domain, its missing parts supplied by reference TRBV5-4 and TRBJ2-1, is ETGVTQSPTHLIKTRGQQVTLRCSSQSGHNTVSWYQQALGQGPQFIFQYYREEENGRGNFPPRFSGLQFPNYSSELNVNALELDDSALYLCASSFRTSPYNEQFFGPGTRLTVL.

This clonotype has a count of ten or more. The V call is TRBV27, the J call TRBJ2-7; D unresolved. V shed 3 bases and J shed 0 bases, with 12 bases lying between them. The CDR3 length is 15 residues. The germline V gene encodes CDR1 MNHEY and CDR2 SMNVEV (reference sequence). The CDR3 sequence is CASSFWAEHSYEQYF. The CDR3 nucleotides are TGTGCCAGCAGTTTTTGGGCTGAACACTCCTACGAGCAGTACTTC.

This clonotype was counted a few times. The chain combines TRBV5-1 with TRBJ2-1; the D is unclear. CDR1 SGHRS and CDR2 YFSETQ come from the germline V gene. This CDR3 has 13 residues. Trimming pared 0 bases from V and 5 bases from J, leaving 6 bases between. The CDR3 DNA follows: TGCGCCAGCAGCTTGGCGACCCACAATGAGCAGTTCTTC. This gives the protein CASSLATHNEQFF. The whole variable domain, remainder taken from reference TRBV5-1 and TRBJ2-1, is KAGVTQTPRYLIKTRGQQVTLSCSPISGHRSVSWYQQTPGQGLQFLFEYFSETQRNKGNFPGRFSGRQFSNSRSEMNVSTLELGDSALYLCASSLATHNEQFFGPGTRLTVL.

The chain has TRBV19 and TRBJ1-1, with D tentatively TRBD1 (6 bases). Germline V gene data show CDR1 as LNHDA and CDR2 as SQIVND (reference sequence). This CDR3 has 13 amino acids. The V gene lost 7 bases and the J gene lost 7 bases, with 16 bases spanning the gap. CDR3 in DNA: TGTGCCAGTATCCTTTCTCCGGACAGTGAAGCTTTCTTT. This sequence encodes CASILSPDSEAFF.

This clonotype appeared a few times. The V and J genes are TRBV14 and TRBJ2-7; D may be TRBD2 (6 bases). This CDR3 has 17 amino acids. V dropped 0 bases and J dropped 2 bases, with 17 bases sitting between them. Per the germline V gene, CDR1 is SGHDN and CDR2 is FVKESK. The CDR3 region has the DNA TGTGCCAGCAGCCAAGATGGAGGGCGGGACTTTACCTACGAGCAGTACTTC. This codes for CASSQDGGRDFTYEQYF.

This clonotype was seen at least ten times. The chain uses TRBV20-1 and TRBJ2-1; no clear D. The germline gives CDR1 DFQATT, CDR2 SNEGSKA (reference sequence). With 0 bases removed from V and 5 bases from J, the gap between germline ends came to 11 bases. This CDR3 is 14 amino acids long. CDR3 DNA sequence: TGCAGTGCTAGAGATACATCAGCCAACAATGAGCAGTTCTTC. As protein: CSARDTSANNEQFF.

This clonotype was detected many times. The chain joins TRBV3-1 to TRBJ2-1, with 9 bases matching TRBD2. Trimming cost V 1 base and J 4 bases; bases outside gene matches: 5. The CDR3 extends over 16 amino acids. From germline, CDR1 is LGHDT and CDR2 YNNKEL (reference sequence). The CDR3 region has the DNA TGTGCCAGCAGCCAAGGCGCGGGAGGGCCTTACAATGAGCAGTTCTTC. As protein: CASSQGAGGPYNEQFF.

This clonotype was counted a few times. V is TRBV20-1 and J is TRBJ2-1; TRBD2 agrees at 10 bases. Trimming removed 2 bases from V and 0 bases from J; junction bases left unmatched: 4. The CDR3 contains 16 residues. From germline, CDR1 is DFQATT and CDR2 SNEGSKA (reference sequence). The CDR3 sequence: CSARSLAGASYNEQFF. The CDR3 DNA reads TGCAGTGCTAGATCTCTAGCGGGGGCCTCCTACAATGAGCAGTTCTTC.

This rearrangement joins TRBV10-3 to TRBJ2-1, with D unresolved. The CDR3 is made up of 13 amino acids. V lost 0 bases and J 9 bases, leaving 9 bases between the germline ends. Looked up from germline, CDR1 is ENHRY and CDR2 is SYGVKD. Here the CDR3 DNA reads TGTGCCATCAGTGAGTCTAAGGGTTCTGAGCAGTTCTTC. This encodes CAISESKGSEQFF.